This T cell receptor (beta chain) is drawn from a study of T cells in Graves' hyperthyroidism and ophthalmopathy. There are 12 residues in the CDR3. The germline V gene encodes CDR1 SGHTA and CDR2 FQGTGA. With 4 bases removed from V and 7 bases from J, the gap between germline ends came to 7 bases. Using RNA transcripts as the source, TCR beta CDR3 regions were amplified. The primer set for the first-round RT-PCR of the TCR CDR3 was HTBI. One entry per CDR3 protein results from TCRdb running MiXCR on the multiplex PCR reads. The data contain 490,000 or so distinct CDR3 sequences, 20% of them singletons. This clonotype was recorded many times.

Input material: blood. The sequence derives from a man between 35 and 55 years old with Graves' ophthalmopathy. V is TRBV7-3 and J is TRBJ2-2; D remains ambiguous. As DNA, the CDR3 is TGTGCCAGCAGCTCCTACGGCGGGGAGCTGTTTTTT. Amino acid sequence: CASSSYGGELFF.